This T cell receptor beta chain stems from a study of T cells after yellow fever vaccination. Study-wide results and limits: Subsequent booster samples again held most clones from primary vaccination (less than 98% CD4, approximately 86% CD8).

V lost 5 bases, J lost 6 bases, and 14 bases lay in between. The length of the CDR3 is 13 residues. Germline V gives CDR1 SGHRS, CDR2 YFSETQ. This clonotype was seen ten or more times. The antigen remains unidentified. TCRdb re-analysed the 5' RACE reads in MiXCR, keeping a single row per CDR3 protein. The sample shows over 300,000 distinct CDR3 sequences, 4.1% of them seen only once. The rearrangement uses TRBV5-1 and TRBJ1-2, with a tentative D call TRBD1 (6 bases). The receptor was isolated from a young man who received the YFV17D yellow fever vaccine. Sequencing was performed on PBMCs, taken 5 days after the yellow fever booster vaccination. The CDR3 loop reads CASSPHGQHGYTF. For the CDR3, the DNA is TGCGCCAGCAGTCCCCACGGACAGCATGGCTACACCTTC.